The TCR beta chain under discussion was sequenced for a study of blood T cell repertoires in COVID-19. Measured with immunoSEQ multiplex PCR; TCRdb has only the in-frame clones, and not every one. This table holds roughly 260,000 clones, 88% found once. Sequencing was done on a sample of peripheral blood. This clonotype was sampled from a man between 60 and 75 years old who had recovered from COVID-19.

The CDR3 DNA reads TGTGCCAGCAGCGGACAGGGGAAGTATGGCTACACCTTC. It yields the protein CASSGQGKYGYTF. This chain connects TRBV27 to TRBJ1-2, with 9 positions matching TRBD1. This CDR3 has 13 residues. The V and J ends lost 6 bases and 5 bases, in that order; junction bases with no gene match: 4. The germline V gene encodes CDR1 MNHEY and CDR2 SMNVEV (reference sequence).